Listed here are 5 T cell receptor beta chains from one sample, sequenced in a study of OX40 agonist ivuxolimab in advanced cancers. Some clones are missing from TCRdb's copy, which holds only in-frame ones; the method was immunoSEQ multiplex PCR. The table records about 79,000 clones, 84% of them present only once. The sequencing used CD4+ or CD8+ T cells sorted from blood, collected in a trial of the OX40 agonist ivuxolimab. Receptors originate from an adult with an advanced solid tumor such as melanoma, head and neck, liver or kidney cancer.

The rearrangement links TRBV5-4 to TRBJ2-1; no clear D. CDR1 and CDR2 (germline): SGHNT, YYREEE (reference sequence). This CDR3 region has 12 residues. Between the trimmed V and J ends, which lost 5 bases and 5 bases, there was a span of 8 bases. CDR3 sequence (DNA): TGTGCCAGCAGTTTCGATCACAATGAGCAGTTCTTC. Translation: CASSFDHNEQFF.

The V gene is TRBV5-1, the J gene TRBJ2-2; D ambiguous. Deletions cut 4 bases from V and 1 base from J, with 8 bases between. CDR3 length: 14 residues. CDR1 is SGHRS and CDR2 is YFSETQ in the germline V gene. This CDR3 reads CASSIGMNTGELFF. Here the CDR3 DNA reads TGCGCCAGCAGCATCGGAATGAACACCGGGGAGCTGTTTTTT. Combining the CDR3 with reference TRBV5-1 and TRBJ2-2 gives the whole variable domain KAGVTQTPRYLIKTRGQQVTLSCSPISGHRSVSWYQQTPGQGLQFLFEYFSETQRNKGNFPGRFSGRQFSNSRSEMNVSTLELGDSALYLCASSIGMNTGELFFGEGSRLTVL.

The chain couples TRBV5-6 to TRBJ1-5; 8 nucleotides agree with TRBD1. CDR3 length: 14 residues. V lost 4 bases to trimming and J lost 5 bases; unmatched junction nucleotides: 5. The germline gives CDR1 SGHDT, CDR2 YYEEEE. This CDR3 reads CASSPGGLDQPQHF. CDR3 nucleotides: TGTGCCAGCAGCCCAGGGGGCTTAGATCAGCCCCAGCATTTT. Full variable domain (remainder filled in from reference TRBV5-6 and TRBJ1-5): DAGVTQSPTHLIKTRGQQVTLRCSPKSGHDTVSWYQQALGQGPQFIFQYYEEEERQRGNFPDRFSGHQFPNYSSELNVNALLLGDSALYLCASSPGGLDQPQHFGDGTRLSIL.

J is TRBJ2-5 and V is TRBV9; D unclear. Germline assignment: CDR1 SGDLS and CDR2 YYNGEE. With 4 bases removed from V and 11 bases from J, the gap between germline ends came to 15 bases. There are 12 residues in the CDR3. CDR3 in amino acids: CASSLRLGFQYF. The CDR3 nucleotides read TGTGCCAGCAGCCTTCGGCTCGGTTTTCAGTACTTC.

This chain connects TRBV15 to TRBJ1-1; D unclear. V was shortened by 2 bases and J by 1 base, with 8 bases between the two germline ends. The germline gives CDR1 LNHNV, CDR2 YYDKDF (reference sequence). This CDR3 has 14 amino acids. CDR3 residues: CATSRPPENTEAFF. The CDR3 DNA reads TGTGCCACCAGCAGACCTCCAGAGAACACTGAAGCTTTCTTT.